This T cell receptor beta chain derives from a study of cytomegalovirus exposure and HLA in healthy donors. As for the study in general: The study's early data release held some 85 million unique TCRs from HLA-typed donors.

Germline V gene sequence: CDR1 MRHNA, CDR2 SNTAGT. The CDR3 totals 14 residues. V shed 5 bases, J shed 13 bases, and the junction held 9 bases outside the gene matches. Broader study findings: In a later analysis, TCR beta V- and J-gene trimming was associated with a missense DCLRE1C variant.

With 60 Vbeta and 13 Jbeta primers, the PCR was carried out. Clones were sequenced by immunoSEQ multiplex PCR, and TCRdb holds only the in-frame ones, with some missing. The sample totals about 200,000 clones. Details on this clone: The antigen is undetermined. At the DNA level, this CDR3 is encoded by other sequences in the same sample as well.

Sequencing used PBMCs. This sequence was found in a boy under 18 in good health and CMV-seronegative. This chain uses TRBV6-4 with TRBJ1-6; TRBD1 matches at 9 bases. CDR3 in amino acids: CASSRDREFSPLHF. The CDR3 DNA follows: TGTGCCAGCAGTCGGGACAGGGAATTTTCCCCCCTCCACTTT.